The 27 T cell receptor beta chains listed next were all sequenced from one sample in a study of response to subunit inactivated influenza vaccine. TCRdb re-called the RT-PCR reads through MiXCR, storing one row per CDR3 protein. The sample lists 150,000 to 200,000 distinct CDR3 sequences; about 9% were seen once. Sample: non-naive T cells sorted from PBMCs, taken on the day of vaccination. Source of these receptors: a man aged 45 to 65 who received an inactivated influenza vaccine.

The J gene is TRBJ2-2, the V gene TRBV5-4; 7 bases match TRBD1. Germline V lookup: CDR1 SGHNT, CDR2 YYREEE (reference sequence). V lost 5 bases and J lost 1; bases outside the gene matches: 11. This CDR3 has 17 residues. In DNA, the CDR3 is TGTGCCAGCAGTCCACCGGGACAGTCGTGGAACACCGGGGAGCTGTTTTTT. Its translation: CASSPPGQSWNTGELFF.

This clonotype was counted only a few times. V is TRBV6-5 and J is TRBJ2-5, with D possibly being TRBD1 or TRBD2 (5 bases each). This CDR3 comprises 15 residues. Germline V CDR1 and CDR2: MNHEY, SVGAGI. The V end lost 4 bases, the J end lost 2 bases, and 14 bases lay between the germline ends. This chain's CDR3 is CASSFRRGRQETQYF. The CDR3 bases are TGTGCCAGCAGTTTCCGACGGGGCCGTCAAGAGACCCAGTACTTC.

There are a few counts of this clonotype. The genes are TRBV18 and TRBJ2-7; TRBD1 might be the D (5 bases). This CDR3 is built from 13 residues. Germline values: CDR1 KGHSH, CDR2 LQKENI. The germline V and J ends were trimmed by 5 bases and 8 bases, with 16 bases remaining between them. The CDR3 nucleotides read TGTGCCAGCTCAACAAATAGACAGAGCCAGCAGTACTTC. Protein: CASSTNRQSQQYF.

There are many counts of this clonotype. The chain has TRBV6-1 and TRBJ1-6, with TRBD1 identical over 7 bases. Germline values: CDR1 MNHNS, CDR2 SASEGT. The CDR3 is 13 amino acids. With 6 bases clipped from V and 4 bases from J, the junction kept 0 bases outside the gene matches. The CDR3, as DNA: TGTGCCAGCAGGGACAGGTATAATTCACCCCTCCACTTT. As protein: CASRDRYNSPLHF.

This clonotype was observed at least ten times. The V and J genes are TRBV4-3 and TRBJ2-3; the D is unclear. Between the trimmed V and J ends, which lost 4 bases and 3 bases, there was a span of 8 bases. This CDR3 is 13 amino acids long. CDR1 LGHNA and CDR2 YSLEER come from the germline V gene. CDR3 bases: TGCGCCAGCAGCCCACAGAGGACAGATACGCAGTATTTT. This translates into CASSPQRTDTQYF.

In the case of this clonotype: This is likely a read error, given that the CDR3 carries no conserved phenylalanine or tryptophan at its end. The chain has TRBV12-3 or TRBV12-4 and TRBJ2-2; 7 nucleotides agree with TRBD1. This CDR3 spans 14 amino acids. Losses at the gene ends were 3 bases for V and 7 bases for J; bases not matched to a gene: 5. The CDR3 coding sequence is TGTGCCAGCAGTTTTAGGGGGCCGGGCGGGGAGCTGTTTCTT. It codes for CASSFRGPGGELFL.

The V call is TRBV3-1, the J call TRBJ2-7; D is undetermined. Per the germline V gene, CDR1 is LGHDT and CDR2 is YNNKEL (reference sequence). Trimming stripped 0 bases from V and 7 bases from J, with 4 bases between. The CDR3 is 11 residues long. This CDR3 reads CASSQDWEQYF. In DNA form, the CDR3 reads TGTGCCAGCAGCCAAGATTGGGAGCAGTACTTC.

A few counts support this clonotype. V is TRBV20-1 and J is TRBJ2-1, with D possibly TRBD2 on 6 matching bases. The CDR3 sequence is 15 residues long. CDR1 is DFQATT, CDR2 SNEGSKA, per germline (reference sequence). V lost 2 bases and J 3 bases, leaving 14 bases between the germline ends. CDR3 sequence (DNA): TGCAGTGCTAGACGACCGGGACTCAACTACAATGAGCAGTTCTTC. This gives the protein CSARRPGLNYNEQFF.

The V and J genes are TRBV12-3 or TRBV12-4 and TRBJ2-2, with D perhaps TRBD1 (5 bases). This CDR3 is 13 amino acids long. The germline V and J ends were trimmed by 6 bases and 0 bases, with 5 bases remaining between them. CDR3 sequence: CASRQANTGELFF. CDR3 DNA sequence: TGTGCCAGCAGACAGGCGAACACCGGGGAGCTGTTTTTT.

The chain employs TRBV3-1 and TRBJ2-7; 7 bases agree with TRBD2. Unmatched junction bases numbered 11, after V lost 4 bases and J lost 2 bases. Germline CDR1 LGHDT, CDR2 YNNKEL (reference sequence). The CDR3 has 16 amino acids. The CDR3 region is CASSPGSSGDTYEQYF. The CDR3 DNA is TGTGCCAGCAGCCCCGGTTCTAGCGGAGATACCTACGAGCAGTACTTC.

This clonotype came up many times. The V gene is TRBV21-1, the J gene TRBJ1-5. TRBV21-1 is given as a pseudogene. CDR3 length: 16 amino acids. For the CDR3, the DNA is TGTGCCAGCAGCAAAGGGGGACGAGAAAGCAATCAGCCCCAGCATTTT. It codes for CASSKGGRESNQPQHF.

The V and J genes are TRBV18 and TRBJ2-7; perhaps D is TRBD1 or TRBD2 (6 bases each). CDR1 and CDR2 (germline): KGHSH, LQKENI. This CDR3 has 14 residues. Trimming removed 1 base at V and 5 bases at J, with 12 bases between. CDR3 in DNA: TGTGCCAGCTCACCACAGGGGGGAAGGGACGAGCAGTACTTC. Amino acid sequence: CASSPQGGRDEQYF.

This clonotype was detected a few times. The chain links TRBV27 to TRBJ2-7; D might be TRBD1 or TRBD2, each matching 6 bases. V gave up 8 bases and J gave up 3 bases, with 17 bases separating them. Germline V gene lookup returns CDR1 MNHEY and CDR2 SMNVEV (reference sequence). The CDR3 length is 14 residues. CDR3 nucleotides: TGTGCCAGCGGCCTTCCCAGGGGAGGCTACGAGCAGTACTTC. Its translation: CASGLPRGGYEQYF.

Only a few counts were recorded for this clonotype. The V call is TRBV13, the J call TRBJ2-7; no clear D gene. V was pared by 0 bases and J by 7 bases, with 19 bases between. The germline CDR1 and CDR2 sequences are PRHDT and FYEKMQ (reference sequence). The CDR3 contains 16 residues. The CDR3 here is CASSLGGVSNNYEQYF. The CDR3 DNA reads TGTGCCAGCAGCTTAGGAGGCGTGTCCAACAACTATGAGCAGTACTTC.

This clonotype was seen many times. The chain joins TRBV3-1 to TRBJ2-3, with D possibly TRBD2 on 5 matching bases. Germline V gives CDR1 LGHDT, CDR2 YNNKEL (reference sequence). The length of the CDR3 is 16 residues. The V end was cut by 1 base, the J end by 3 bases, with 14 bases between. CDR3 sequence reads: CASSQATGIQTDTQYF. The DNA for the CDR3 is TGTGCCAGCAGCCAAGCAACGGGGATACAAACAGATACGCAGTATTTT.

Worth noting for this clonotype: Mismatch with germline at one junction end may stem from a read error. CDR3 DNA: TGTGCCACCAGCCAAAACGAGACTAGCGGGGTTAAGAATGAGCAGTTCTTC. Its protein product is CATSQNETSGVKNEQFF. The V gene is TRBV3-1, the J gene TRBJ2-1, with TRBD2 matching 11 bases. Germline values: CDR1 LGHDT, CDR2 YNNKEL (reference sequence). The CDR3 length is 17 residues.

This chain connects TRBV12-3 or TRBV12-4 to TRBJ1-1, with D uncertain. V was pared by 5 bases and J by 0 bases, with 7 bases between. The length of the CDR3 is 13 residues. The CDR3 region is CASSLKMNTEAFF. Written as DNA, the CDR3 is TGTGCCAGCAGTCTAAAGATGAACACTGAAGCTTTCTTT.

This clonotype appeared a few times. The genes are TRBV12-3 or TRBV12-4 and TRBJ2-1, with a possible D match to TRBD1 (7 bases). V gave up 8 bases and J gave up 1 base, with 15 bases separating them. The length of the CDR3 is 15 residues. The CDR3 sequence is CASRRGQRSYNEQFF. The CDR3 coding sequence is TGTGCCAGCCGGAGGGGGCAGAGGTCCTACAATGAGCAGTTCTTC.

This clonotype appeared many times. J is TRBJ2-1 and V is TRBV20-1; a possible D gene is TRBD2 (6 bases). Germline V gene data show CDR1 as DFQATT and CDR2 as SNEGSKA (reference sequence). V gave up 1 base and J gave up 12 bases, with 16 bases separating them. This CDR3 spans 13 amino acids. The CDR3 protein is CSARGPRGDGQFF. CDR3 sequence (DNA): TGCAGTGCTAGAGGGCCACGCGGGGACGGGCAGTTCTTC.

This chain joins TRBV7-9 and TRBJ2-2; no definite D call. From germline, CDR1 is SEHNR and CDR2 FQNEAQ (reference sequence). The CDR3 is 15 residues long. V shed 5 bases and J shed 2 bases, with 12 bases lying between them. In DNA form, the CDR3 reads TGTGCCAGCAGCCCGGACCCCCCAAACACCGGGGAGCTGTTTTTT. This gives the protein CASSPDPPNTGELFF.

The V and J genes are TRBV5-1 and TRBJ1-3; D not resolved. V was cut by 2 bases and J by 0 bases, with 6 bases left in between. The CDR3 is 14 amino acids. The germline V gene encodes CDR1 SGHRS and CDR2 YFSETQ. The CDR3 sequence is CASSFGPSGNTIYF. Here the CDR3 DNA reads TGCGCCAGCAGCTTCGGCCCCTCTGGAAACACCATATATTTT.

The rearrangement links TRBV5-4 to TRBJ1-1; the D is unclear. V was trimmed by 2 bases and J by 1 base, leaving 9 bases between them. The CDR3 covers 14 residues. CDR1 is SGHNT, CDR2 YYREEE, per germline (reference sequence). CDR3 residues: CASSFGGKNTEAFF. CDR3 DNA: TGTGCCAGCAGCTTTGGCGGAAAGAACACTGAAGCTTTCTTT.

This clonotype has at least ten counts. J is TRBJ1-2 and V is TRBV20-1; a weak D match, TRBD1 (5 bases). The CDR3 has 13 amino acids. The V and J ends lost 1 base and 7 bases respectively, with 13 bases between them. Germline V CDR1 and CDR2: DFQATT, SNEGSKA (reference sequence). CDR3 DNA: TGCAGTGCTAGAGTCGGGGGTTTCACTGGCTACACCTTC. It is translated as CSARVGGFTGYTF.

This clonotype appeared a few times. The CDR3 here is CASSTSPTVNYGYTF. The CDR3 nucleotides read TGCGCCAGCAGCACCAGTCCGACGGTTAACTATGGCTACACCTTC. This chain links TRBV5-1 with TRBJ1-2, with D hard to call. V shed 4 bases and J shed 1 base, with 14 bases lying between them. CDR1 is SGHRS, CDR2 YFSETQ, per germline. The CDR3 consists of 15 residues.

Of note for this clonotype: Because the CDR3's place on the DNA is in doubt, the DNA is left out and the CDR3 is given as listed by TCRdb. This chain connects TRBV6-5 to TRBJ2-3; the listed D gene, TRBD1, was not tested against the DNA. Germline loops: CDR1 MNHEY, CDR2 SVGAGI. From its first to its last residue, the CDR3 has 15 amino acids. CDR3 protein: CASSSSGPHTDTQYF.

V usage is TRBV11-2 and J usage is TRBJ2-7, with D tentatively TRBD2 (6 bases). There are 13 residues in the CDR3. Germline values: CDR1 SGHAT, CDR2 FQNNGV. V was cut by 6 bases and J by 3 bases, with 12 bases left in between. The CDR3 sequence is CASRRESRYEQYF. CDR3 coding DNA: TGTGCCAGCAGACGGGAGTCCCGCTACGAGCAGTACTTC.

This clonotype showed up many times. This chain connects TRBV7-9 to TRBJ2-7; 8 nucleotides agree with TRBD2. J lost 7 bases, V lost 2 bases, and 7 bases had no gene match. The germline V gene encodes CDR1 SEHNR and CDR2 FQNEAQ (reference sequence). The CDR3 is 14 amino acids. CDR3 sequence reads: CASSLTGLAWEQYF. CDR3 in DNA: TGTGCCAGCAGCTTAACTGGACTAGCTTGGGAGCAGTACTTC.